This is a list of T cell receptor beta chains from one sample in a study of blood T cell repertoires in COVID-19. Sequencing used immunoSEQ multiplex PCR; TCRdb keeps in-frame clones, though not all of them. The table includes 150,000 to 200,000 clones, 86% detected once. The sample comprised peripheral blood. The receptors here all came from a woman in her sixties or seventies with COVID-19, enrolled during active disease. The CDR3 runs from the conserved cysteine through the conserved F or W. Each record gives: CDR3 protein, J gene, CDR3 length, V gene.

CDR3 protein: CASSLGAGTNQPQHF
J gene: TRBJ1-5
CDR3 length: 15
V gene: TRBV7-8

CDR3 protein: CASSMGRLSSVGNTIYF
J gene: TRBJ1-3
CDR3 length: 17
V gene: TRBV19

CDR3 protein: CATRQGPYTEAFF
J gene: TRBJ1-1
CDR3 length: 13
V gene: TRBV19

CDR3 protein: CASSQIAGYGDEQYF
J gene: TRBJ2-7
CDR3 length: 15
V gene: TRBV4-3

CDR3 protein: CASRTGSDTEAFF
J gene: TRBJ1-1
CDR3 length: 13
V gene: TRBV7-9

CDR3 protein: CASSPLSRTGGYGYTF
J gene: TRBJ1-2
CDR3 length: 16
V gene: TRBV27

CDR3 protein: CASSYPGSYNEQFF
J gene: TRBJ2-1
CDR3 length: 14
V gene: TRBV6-5

CDR3 protein: CASRGTGTQPQHF
J gene: TRBJ1-5
CDR3 length: 13
V gene: TRBV19

CDR3 protein: CASSYSTGSETQYF
J gene: TRBJ2-5
CDR3 length: 14
V gene: TRBV6-5

CDR3 protein: CASSLVLGGTDTQYF
J gene: TRBJ2-3
CDR3 length: 15
V gene: TRBV11-3

CDR3 protein: CASSLGTGFSQPQHF
J gene: TRBJ1-5
CDR3 length: 15
V gene: TRBV7-2

CDR3 protein: CASSRYSGRGDTQYF
J gene: TRBJ2-3
CDR3 length: 15
V gene: TRBV6-2/TRBV6-3

CDR3 protein: CASRGGNQPQHF
J gene: TRBJ1-5
CDR3 length: 12
V gene: TRBV12-3/TRBV12-4

CDR3 protein: CASSSTTGSSGNTIYF
J gene: TRBJ1-3
CDR3 length: 16
V gene: TRBV5-1

CDR3 protein: CASNREGKGEQYF
J gene: TRBJ2-7
CDR3 length: 13
V gene: TRBV7-9

CDR3 protein: CASSLTSGRGSGANVLTF
J gene: TRBJ2-6
CDR3 length: 18
V gene: TRBV7-6